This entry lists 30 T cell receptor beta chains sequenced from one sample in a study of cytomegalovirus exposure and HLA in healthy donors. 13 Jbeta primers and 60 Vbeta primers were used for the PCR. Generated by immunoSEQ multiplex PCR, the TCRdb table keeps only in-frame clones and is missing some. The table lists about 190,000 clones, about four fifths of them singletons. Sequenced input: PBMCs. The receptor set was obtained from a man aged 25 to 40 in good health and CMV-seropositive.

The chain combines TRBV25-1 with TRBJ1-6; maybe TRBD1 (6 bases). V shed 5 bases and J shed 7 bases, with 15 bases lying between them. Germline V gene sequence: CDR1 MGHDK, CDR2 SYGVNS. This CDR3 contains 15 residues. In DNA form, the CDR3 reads TGTGCCAGCAGTCGAGCGGACAGAGAGAATTCACCCCTCCACTTT. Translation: CASSRADRENSPLHF.

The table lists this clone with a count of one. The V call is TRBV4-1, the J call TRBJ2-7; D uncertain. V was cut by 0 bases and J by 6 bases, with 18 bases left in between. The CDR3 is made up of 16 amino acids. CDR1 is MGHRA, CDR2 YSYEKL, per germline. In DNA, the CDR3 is TGCGCCAGCAGCCAAGACGCAAGAGGCCCCCGACGCGAGCAGTACTTC. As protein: CASSQDARGPRREQYF.

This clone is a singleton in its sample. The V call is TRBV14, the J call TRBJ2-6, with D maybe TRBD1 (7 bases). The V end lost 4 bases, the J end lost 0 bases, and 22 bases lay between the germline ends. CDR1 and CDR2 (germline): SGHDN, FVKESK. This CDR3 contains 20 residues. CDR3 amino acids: CASSLGQRRRGHSGANVLTF. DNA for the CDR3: TGTGCCAGCAGCCTAGGACAAAGGAGGAGGGGGCACTCTGGGGCCAACGTCCTGACTTTC.

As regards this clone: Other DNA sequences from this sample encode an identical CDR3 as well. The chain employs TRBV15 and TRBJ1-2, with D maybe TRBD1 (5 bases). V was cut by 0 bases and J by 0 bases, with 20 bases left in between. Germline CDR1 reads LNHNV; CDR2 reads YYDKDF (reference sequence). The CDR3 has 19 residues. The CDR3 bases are TGTGCCACCAGCAGAGAAGGAACTCCTAGGGGTGAAGCTAACTATGGCTACACCTTC. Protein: CATSREGTPRGEANYGYTF.

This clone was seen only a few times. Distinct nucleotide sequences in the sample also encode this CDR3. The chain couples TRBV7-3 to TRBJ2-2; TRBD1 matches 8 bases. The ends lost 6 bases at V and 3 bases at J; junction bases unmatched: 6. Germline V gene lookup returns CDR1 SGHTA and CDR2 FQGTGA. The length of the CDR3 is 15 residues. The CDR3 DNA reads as TGTGCCAGCAGTTTGACAGGGGCCGACACCGGGGAGCTGTTTTTT. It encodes CASSLTGADTGELFF. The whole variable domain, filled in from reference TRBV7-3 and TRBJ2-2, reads GAGVSQTPSNKVTEKGKYVELRCDPISGHTALYWYRQSLGQGPEFLIYFQGTGAADDSGLPNDRFFAVRPEGSVSTLKIQRTERGDSAVYLCASSLTGADTGELFFGEGSRLTVL.

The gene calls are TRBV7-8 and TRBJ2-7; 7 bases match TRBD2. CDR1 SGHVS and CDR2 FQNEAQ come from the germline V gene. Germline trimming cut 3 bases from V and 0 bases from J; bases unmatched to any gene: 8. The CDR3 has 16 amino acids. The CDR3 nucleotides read TGTGCCAGCAGCTTGGTCGTGGGCGGGAGCTCCTACGAGCAGTACTTC. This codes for CASSLVVGGSSYEQYF.

For the CDR3, the DNA is TGCAGCGCAAGGGGACAGGGGCCGCACTATGGCTACACCTTC. Protein product: CSARGQGPHYGYTF. The V call is TRBV29-1, the J call TRBJ1-2; 10 bases map to TRBD1. Germline loops: CDR1 SQVTM, CDR2 ANQGSEA. This CDR3 is 14 amino acids long. The V gene end was trimmed by 7 bases and the J gene end by 3 bases; junction bases not matched to a gene: 8.

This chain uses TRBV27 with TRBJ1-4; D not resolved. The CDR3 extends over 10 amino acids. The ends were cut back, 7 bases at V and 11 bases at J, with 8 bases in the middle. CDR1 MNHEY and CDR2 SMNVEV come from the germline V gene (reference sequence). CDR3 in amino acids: CASMRGKLFF. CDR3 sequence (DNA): TGTGCCAGCATGCGAGGGAAACTGTTTTTT. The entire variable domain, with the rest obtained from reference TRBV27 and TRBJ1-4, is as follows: EAQVTQNPRYLITVTGKKLTVTCSQNMNHEYMSWYRQDPGLGLRQIYYSMNVEVTDKGDVPEGYKVSRKEKRNFPLILESPSPNQTSLYFCASMRGKLFFGSGTQLSVL.

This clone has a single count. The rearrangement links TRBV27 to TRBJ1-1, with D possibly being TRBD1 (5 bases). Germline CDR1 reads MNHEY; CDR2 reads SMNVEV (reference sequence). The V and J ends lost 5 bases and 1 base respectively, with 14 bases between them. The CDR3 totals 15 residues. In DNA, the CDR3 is TGTGCCAGCAGTCCCTGGGGGGAAGGGAACACTGAAGCTTTCTTT. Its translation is CASSPWGEGNTEAFF.

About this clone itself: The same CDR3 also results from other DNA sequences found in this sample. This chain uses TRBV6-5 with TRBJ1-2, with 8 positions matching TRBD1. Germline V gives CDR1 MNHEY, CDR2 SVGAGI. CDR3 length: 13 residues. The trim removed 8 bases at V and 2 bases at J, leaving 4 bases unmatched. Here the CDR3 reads CASRQGRNYGYTF. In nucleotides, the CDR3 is TGTGCCAGCCGACAGGGGAGGAACTATGGCTACACCTTC.

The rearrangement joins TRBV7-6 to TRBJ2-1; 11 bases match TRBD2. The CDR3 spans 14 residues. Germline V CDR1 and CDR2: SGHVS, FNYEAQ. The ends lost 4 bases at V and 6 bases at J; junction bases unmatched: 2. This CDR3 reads CASSSLAGGNEQFF. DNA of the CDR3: TGTGCCAGCAGCTCCCTAGCGGGAGGCAATGAGCAGTTCTTC. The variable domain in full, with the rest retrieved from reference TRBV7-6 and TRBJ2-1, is GAGVSQSPRYKVTKRGQDVALRCDPISGHVSLYWYRQALGQGPEFLTYFNYEAQQDKSGLPNDRFSAERPEGSISTLTIQRTEQRDSAMYRCASSSLAGGNEQFFGPGTRLTVL.

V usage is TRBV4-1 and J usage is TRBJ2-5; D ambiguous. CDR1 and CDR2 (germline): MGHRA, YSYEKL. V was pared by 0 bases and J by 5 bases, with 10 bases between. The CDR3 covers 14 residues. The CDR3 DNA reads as TGCGCCAGCAGCCAAGAATGGTCCAGTGAGACCCAGTACTTC. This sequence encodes CASSQEWSSETQYF.

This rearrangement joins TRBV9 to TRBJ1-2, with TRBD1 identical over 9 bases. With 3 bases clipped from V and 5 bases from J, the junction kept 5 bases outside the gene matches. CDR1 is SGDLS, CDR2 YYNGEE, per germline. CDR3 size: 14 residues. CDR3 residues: CASSAGDREYGYTF. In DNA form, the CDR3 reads TGTGCCAGCAGCGCCGGGGACAGGGAGTATGGCTACACCTTC.

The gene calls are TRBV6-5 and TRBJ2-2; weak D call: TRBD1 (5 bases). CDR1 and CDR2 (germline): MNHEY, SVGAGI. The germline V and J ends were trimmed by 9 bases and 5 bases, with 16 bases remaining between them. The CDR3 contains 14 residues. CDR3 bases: TGTGCCAGTCTAAAGACAGTTCGAACCGGGGAGCTGTTTTTT. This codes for CASLKTVRTGELFF.

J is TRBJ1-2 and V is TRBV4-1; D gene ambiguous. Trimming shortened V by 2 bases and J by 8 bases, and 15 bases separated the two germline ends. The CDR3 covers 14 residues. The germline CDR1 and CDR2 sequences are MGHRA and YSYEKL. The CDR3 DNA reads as TGCGCCAGCAGCCAATCGGCCAGGCCCGGAGGCTACACCTTC. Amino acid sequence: CASSQSARPGGYTF.

CDR3 sequence (DNA): TGTGCCAGCAGCTCCCCAGCGGGAGAGCAGTACTTC. Translation: CASSSPAGEQYF. This rearrangement joins TRBV7-2 to TRBJ2-7; TRBD2 matches 7 bases. With 4 bases clipped from V and 7 bases from J, the junction kept 4 bases outside the gene matches. Germline V gives CDR1 SGHTA, CDR2 FQGNSA. The CDR3 runs 12 residues. The variable domain in full, with the rest retrieved from reference TRBV7-2 and TRBJ2-7, is GAGVSQSPSNKVTEKGKDVELRCDPISGHTALYWYRQSLGQGLEFLIYFQGNSAPDKSGLPSDRFSAERTGGSVSTLTIQRTQQEDSAVYLCASSSPAGEQYFGPGTRLTVT.

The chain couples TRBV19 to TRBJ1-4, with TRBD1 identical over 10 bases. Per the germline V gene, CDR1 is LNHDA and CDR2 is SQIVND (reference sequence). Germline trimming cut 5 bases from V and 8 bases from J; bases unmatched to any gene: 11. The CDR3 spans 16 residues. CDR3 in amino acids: CASSPSGQGLYEKLFF. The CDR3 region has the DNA TGTGCCAGTAGTCCTTCGGGACAGGGGCTCTACGAAAAACTGTTTTTT.

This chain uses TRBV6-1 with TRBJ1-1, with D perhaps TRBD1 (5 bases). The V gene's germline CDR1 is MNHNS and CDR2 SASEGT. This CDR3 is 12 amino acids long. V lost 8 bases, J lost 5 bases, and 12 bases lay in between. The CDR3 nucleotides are TGTGCCAGCGGAGCGGGGGGGACTGAAGCTTTCTTT. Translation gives CASGAGGTEAFF.

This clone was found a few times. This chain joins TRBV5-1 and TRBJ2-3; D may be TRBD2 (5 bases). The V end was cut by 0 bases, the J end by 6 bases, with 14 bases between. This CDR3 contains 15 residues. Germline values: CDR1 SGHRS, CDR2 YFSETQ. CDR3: CASSLGGSPGDTQYF. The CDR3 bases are TGCGCCAGCAGCTTGGGTGGGTCCCCGGGGGATACGCAGTATTTT.

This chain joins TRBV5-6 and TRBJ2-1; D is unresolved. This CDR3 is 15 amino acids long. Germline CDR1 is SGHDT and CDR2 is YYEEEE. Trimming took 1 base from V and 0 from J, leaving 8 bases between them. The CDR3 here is CASSLLSSSYNEQFF. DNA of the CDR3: TGTGCCAGCAGCTTGCTGAGCTCCTCCTACAATGAGCAGTTCTTC. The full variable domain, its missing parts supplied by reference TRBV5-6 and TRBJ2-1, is DAGVTQSPTHLIKTRGQQVTLRCSPKSGHDTVSWYQQALGQGPQFIFQYYEEEERQRGNFPDRFSGHQFPNYSSELNVNALLLGDSALYLCASSLLSSSYNEQFFGPGTRLTVL.

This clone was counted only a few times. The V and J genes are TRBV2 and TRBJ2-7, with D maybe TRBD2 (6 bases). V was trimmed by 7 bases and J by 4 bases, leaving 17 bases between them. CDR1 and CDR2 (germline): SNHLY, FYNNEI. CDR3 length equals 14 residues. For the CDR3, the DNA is TGTGCCAGCACGCCGGGACCAGCGGGTTACGAGCAGTACTTC. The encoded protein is CASTPGPAGYEQYF. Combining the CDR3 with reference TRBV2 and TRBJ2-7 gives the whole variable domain EPEVTQTPSHQVTQMGQEVILRCVPISNHLYFYWYRQILGQKVEFLVSFYNNEISEKSEIFDDQFSVERPDGSNFTLKIRSTKLEDSAMYFCASTPGPAGYEQYFGPGTRLTVT.

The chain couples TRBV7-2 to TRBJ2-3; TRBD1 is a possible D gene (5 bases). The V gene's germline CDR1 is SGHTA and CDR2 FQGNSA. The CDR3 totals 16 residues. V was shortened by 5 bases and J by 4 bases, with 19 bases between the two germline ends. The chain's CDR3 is CASSPAGIAFPDTQYF. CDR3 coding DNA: TGTGCCAGCAGCCCCGCAGGGATTGCGTTCCCAGATACGCAGTATTTT.

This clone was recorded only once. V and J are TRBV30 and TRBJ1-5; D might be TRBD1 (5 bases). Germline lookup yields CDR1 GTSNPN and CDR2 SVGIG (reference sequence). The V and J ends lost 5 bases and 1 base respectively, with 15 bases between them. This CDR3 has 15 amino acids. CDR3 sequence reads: CAWGRMTASNQPQHF. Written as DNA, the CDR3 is TGTGCCTGGGGGCGGATGACAGCCAGCAATCAGCCCCAGCATTTT.

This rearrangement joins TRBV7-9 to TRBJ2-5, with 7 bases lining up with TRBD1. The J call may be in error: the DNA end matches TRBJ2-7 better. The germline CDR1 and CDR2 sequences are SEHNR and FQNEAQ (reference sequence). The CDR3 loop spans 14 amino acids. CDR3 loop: CASSPSTGRPEQYF. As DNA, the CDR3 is TGTGCCAGCAGCCCGTCGACAGGGCGGCCCGAGCAGTACTTC.

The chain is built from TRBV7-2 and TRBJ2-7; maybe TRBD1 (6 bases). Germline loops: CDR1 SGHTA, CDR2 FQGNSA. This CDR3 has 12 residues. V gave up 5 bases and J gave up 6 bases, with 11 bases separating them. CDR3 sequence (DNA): TGTGCCAGCAGCCCACAGGGTATCGAGCAGTACTTC. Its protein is CASSPQGIEQYF. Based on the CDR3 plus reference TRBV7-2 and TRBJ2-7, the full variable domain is GAGVSQSPSNKVTEKGKDVELRCDPISGHTALYWYRQSLGQGLEFLIYFQGNSAPDKSGLPSDRFSAERTGGSVSTLTIQRTQQEDSAVYLCASSPQGIEQYFGPGTRLTVT.

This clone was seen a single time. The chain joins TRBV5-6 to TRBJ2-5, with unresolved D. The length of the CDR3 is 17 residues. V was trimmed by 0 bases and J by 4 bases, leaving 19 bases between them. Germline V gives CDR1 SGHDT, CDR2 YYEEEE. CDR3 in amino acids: CASSLVASSRSIETQYF. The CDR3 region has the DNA TGTGCCAGCAGCTTGGTGGCCTCTAGTCGATCGATAGAGACCCAGTACTTC.

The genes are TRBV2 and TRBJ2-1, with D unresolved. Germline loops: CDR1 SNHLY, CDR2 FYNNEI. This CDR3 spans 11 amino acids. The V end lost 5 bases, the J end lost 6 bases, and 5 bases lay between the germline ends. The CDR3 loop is CASSPVNEQFF. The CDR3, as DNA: TGTGCCAGCAGTCCCGTCAATGAGCAGTTCTTC.

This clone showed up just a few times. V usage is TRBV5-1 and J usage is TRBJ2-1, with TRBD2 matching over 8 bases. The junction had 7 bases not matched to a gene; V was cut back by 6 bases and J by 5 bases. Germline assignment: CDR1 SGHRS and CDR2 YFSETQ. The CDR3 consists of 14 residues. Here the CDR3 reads CASIGGGRDNEQFF. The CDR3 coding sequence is TGCGCCAGCATCGGGGGGGGTAGGGACAATGAGCAGTTCTTC.

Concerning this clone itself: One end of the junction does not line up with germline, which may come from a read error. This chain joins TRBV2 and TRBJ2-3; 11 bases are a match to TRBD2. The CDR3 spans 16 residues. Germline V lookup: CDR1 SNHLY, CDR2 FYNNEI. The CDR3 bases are TGTGCCAGCAGTGAAAGGGCTAGCGGGAGGACAGATGCGCAGTATTTT. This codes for CASSERASGRTDAQYF. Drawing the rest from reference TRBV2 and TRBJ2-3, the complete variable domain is EPEVTQTPSHQVTQMGQEVILRCVPISNHLYFYWYRQILGQKVEFLVSFYNNEISEKSEIFDDQFSVERPDGSNFTLKIRSTKLEDSAMYFCASSERASGRTDAQYFGPGTRLTVL.

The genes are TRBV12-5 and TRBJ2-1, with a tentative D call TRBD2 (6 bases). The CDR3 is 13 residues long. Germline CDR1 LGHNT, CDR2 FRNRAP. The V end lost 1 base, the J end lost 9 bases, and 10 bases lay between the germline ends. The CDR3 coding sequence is TGTGCTAGTGGTTTGGGACTAGAGGTTGAGCAGTTCTTC. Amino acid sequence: CASGLGLEVEQFF.